These 6 T cell receptor beta chains originate from one sample sequenced in a study of shared clonotypes between healthy human individuals. The data were produced by immunoSEQ multiplex PCR, yet TCRdb's version contains in-frame clones alone and is incomplete. In the table there are roughly 1,600,000 clones, approximately 98.5% of which are singletons. The sample was naive CD4+ T cells sorted from blood. Documented subset: CD45RA+ positively selected. The receptor set was obtained from a man aged 25-45 years in good health.

The chain links TRBV7-8 to TRBJ2-3; 12 bases match TRBD2. Losses at the gene ends were 4 bases for V and 6 bases for J; bases not matched to a gene: 5. Germline CDR1 is SGHVS and CDR2 is FQNEAQ. There are 15 residues in the CDR3. The DNA of the CDR3 is TGTGCCAGCAGCTACGGACTAGCGGGAATTGATACGCAGTATTTT. Encoded protein: CASSYGLAGIDTQYF.

A note on this clone: This same CDR3 is encoded by further DNA sequences in the sample. The chain employs TRBV7-9 and TRBJ2-7; either TRBD1 or TRBD2 may fit D (5 bases each). The CDR3 consists of 14 residues. Germline V lookup: CDR1 SEHNR, CDR2 FQNEAQ (reference sequence). Trimming pared 0 bases from V and 4 bases from J, leaving 10 bases between. The CDR3 DNA sequence: TGTGCCAGCAGCTTAGCAGGGACGGATTACGAGCAGTACTTC. Protein: CASSLAGTDYEQYF.

This chain joins TRBV4-1 and TRBJ2-7, with 9 nucleotides matching TRBD1. CDR1 and CDR2 from the germline V gene are MGHRA and YSYEKL. CDR3 length: 16 residues. The V and J ends lost 2 bases and 4 bases, in that order; junction bases with no gene match: 9. For the CDR3, the DNA is TGCGCCAGCAGCCAACCAACGACAGGGGGGCGTTACGAGCAGTACTTC. This encodes CASSQPTTGGRYEQYF.

The chain recombines TRBV18 with TRBJ1-1; D gene uncertain. V lost 0 bases and J 0 bases, leaving 8 bases between the germline ends. CDR3 length: 15 residues. Germline V lookup: CDR1 KGHSH, CDR2 LQKENI. The CDR3 here is CASSPPRPMNTEAFF. For the CDR3, the DNA is TGTGCCAGCTCACCACCTCGACCGATGAACACTGAAGCTTTCTTT.

V usage is TRBV28 and J usage is TRBJ1-1; D is uncertain. Germline CDR1 MDHEN, CDR2 SYDVKM. V was clipped by 5 bases and J by 7 bases, with 11 bases between them. This CDR3 is 12 amino acids long. The CDR3 reads CASSNGLREAFF. The CDR3 coding sequence is TGTGCCAGCAGTAATGGTTTGCGTGAAGCTTTCTTT.

The chain recombines TRBV15 with TRBJ1-2; maybe TRBD1 (5 bases). Trimming shortened V by 4 bases and J by 14 bases, and 17 bases separated the two germline ends. The germline CDR1 and CDR2 sequences are LNHNV and YYDKDF (reference sequence). CDR3 length: 12 amino acids. CDR3 sequence (DNA): TGTGCCACCAGCAAAGACCCTCAGGGCTGGACCTTC. Protein sequence: CATSKDPQGWTF.